This T cell receptor (beta chain) came from a study of blood T cells in healthy people across ages. General observations from the study: Diversity estimates drawn from one million T cells were deemed underestimates.

V gave up 1 base and J gave up 4 bases, with 8 bases separating them. The CDR3 spans 12 residues. CDR1 DFQATT and CDR2 SNEGSKA come from the germline V gene (reference sequence). This clonotype was observed a handful of times. Its antigen is currently unknown. Next came a second PCR, run for about 7 to 12 cycles, which used a sample-barcoded 5' primer along with a J-beta primer mix. TCRdb re-derived calls from the 5' RACE reads in MiXCR, one entry per CDR3 protein. The profile covers roughly 800,000 distinct CDR3 sequences, with 55% to 70% appearing a single time and around 22% taken by the ten largest.

The chain joins TRBV20-1 to TRBJ2-7, with TRBD2 as a possible D gene (5 bases). Material for sequencing was blood. This sequence was found in a young man in good health. CDR3 sequence: CSARVRGYEQYF. CDR3 sequence (DNA): TGCAGTGCTAGAGTCCGGGGATACGAGCAGTACTTC.